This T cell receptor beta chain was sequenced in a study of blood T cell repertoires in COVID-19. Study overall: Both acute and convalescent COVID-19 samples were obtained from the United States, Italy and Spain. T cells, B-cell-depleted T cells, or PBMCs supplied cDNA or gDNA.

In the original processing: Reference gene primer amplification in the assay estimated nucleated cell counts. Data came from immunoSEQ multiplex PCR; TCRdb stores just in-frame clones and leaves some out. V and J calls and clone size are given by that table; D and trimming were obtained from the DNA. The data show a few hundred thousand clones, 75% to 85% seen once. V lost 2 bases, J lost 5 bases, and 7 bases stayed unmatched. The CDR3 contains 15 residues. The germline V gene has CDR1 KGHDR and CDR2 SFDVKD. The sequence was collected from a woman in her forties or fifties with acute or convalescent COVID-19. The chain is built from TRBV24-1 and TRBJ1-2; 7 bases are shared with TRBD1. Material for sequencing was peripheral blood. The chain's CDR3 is CATSDSGGGGYGYTF. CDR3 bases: TGTGCCACCAGTGATTCTGGAGGGGGCGGGTATGGCTACACCTTC.